This T cell receptor (beta chain) was sequenced during a study of tissue T cells after allogeneic stem cell transplantation. Repertoires were generated with immunoSEQ multiplex PCR, while TCRdb's copy carries only in-frame clones and drops some. The table shows roughly 20,000 clones, with roughly three quarters occurring only once. Study-wide results and caveats: Sampling depth was limited, and the cohort was small and clinically varied. Motif-based clustering found tissue-specific repertoire signatures shared across patients, though few clones were shared. Alloreactivity or antigen specificity of tissue TCRs was not determined; some clones might be host cells.

Regarding this clone: Its antigen is as yet unknown. Mouse gene names and germline throughout. The missing CDR3 end, 1 residue past where the read stops, is filled in from the germline J gene.

The V and J ends lost 3 bases and 3 bases, in that order; junction bases with no gene match: 2. This CDR3 is built from 13 residues. Germline loops: CDR1 GFQATS, CDR2 STVNSAI. This TCR was recovered from a female BALB/c mouse in good health. MHC haplotype here: H2-d. This chain connects TRBV20 to TRBJ2-1, with TRBD2 identical over 7 bases. Sequenced material: blood. CDR3 residues: CGARLGTYAEQFF. CDR3 DNA (partial): TGTGGTGCTAGACTGGGGACCTATGCTGAGCAGTTC.